Each of the 9 T cell receptor beta chains below was sequenced from the same sample in a study of regulatory T cells in long-lasting Graves disease. The time point was: newly diagnosed GD, antithyroid drugs for less than 3 months. TCR sequences were obtained from RNA taken from PBMCs. Researchers made TCR beta libraries by using iRepertoire HTBI primers and running Arm-PCR on CDR3 regions. TCRdb re-called the multiplex PCR reads through MiXCR, storing one row per CDR3 protein. The sample carries 450,000 to 500,000 distinct CDR3 sequences, around 15% recorded once. This sample also belongs to another study, concerning T cells in Graves' hyperthyroidism and ophthalmopathy.

The input for sequencing was peripheral blood mononuclear cells (PBMCs), taken at new diagnosis, from a patient treated with antithyroid drugs. The receptors come from a man aged 35 to 55 with Graves disease.

The rearrangement uses TRBV12-3 or TRBV12-4 and TRBJ2-1; TRBD1 or TRBD2 may be the D gene (6 bases each). The germline V and J ends were trimmed by 3 bases and 0 bases, with 15 bases remaining between them. The CDR3 loop spans 17 amino acids. Here the CDR3 reads CASSLGGFRSSYNEQFF. CDR3 nucleotides: TGTGCCAGCAGTTTGGGGGGCTTCCGCAGCTCCTACAATGAGCAGTTCTTC.

About this clonotype itself: This could be a read error, since a much larger clone is one nucleotide away. Here the CDR3 omits its conserved ending phenylalanine or tryptophan, so a read error is the likely source. The chain recombines TRBV11-2 with TRBJ1-6; D is unclear. The V gene's germline CDR1 is SGHAT and CDR2 FQNNGV. V was clipped by 1 base and J by 8 bases, with 3 bases between them. The CDR3 covers 12 residues. CDR3 in DNA: TGTGCCAGCAGCTTAGCGGATTCACCCCTCCACCTT. This translates into CASSLADSPLHL.

In this sample, this clonotype turned up many times. The CDR3, as DNA: TGTGCCAGCAATAGACTAGCGGACAATGAGCAGTTCTTC. Amino acid sequence: CASNRLADNEQFF. This rearrangement joins TRBV12-3 or TRBV12-4 to TRBJ2-1; 9 bases align to TRBD2. The CDR3 extends over 13 amino acids. With V trimmed by 7 bases and J by 5 bases, 3 bases remained unmatched.

V gene TRBV19 combines with J gene TRBJ2-1; 7 positions match TRBD2. Per germline, CDR1 LNHDA and CDR2 SQIVND (reference sequence). This CDR3 has 14 residues. The J segment lost 9 bases and the V segment lost 5 bases, leaving 10 bases of the junction unmatched. The CDR3 reads CASSRREGAFEQFF. In nucleotides, the CDR3 is TGTGCCAGTAGTCGGAGGGAGGGCGCTTTTGAGCAGTTCTTC.

This clonotype showed up many times. The chain couples TRBV7-9 to TRBJ2-7, with D possibly TRBD1 on 6 matching bases. Trimming took 2 bases from V and 4 from J, leaving 12 bases between them. Germline-derived CDR1 and CDR2 are SEHNR and FQNEAQ (reference sequence). There are 14 residues in the CDR3. The CDR3 DNA sequence: TGTGCCAGCAGCTTAAGACAGGACGCATACGAGCAGTACTTC. It is translated as CASSLRQDAYEQYF.

The chain recombines TRBV19 with TRBJ2-3; D uncertain. The CDR3 length is 16 residues. Trimming cost V 4 bases and J 2 bases, with 16 bases left between them. Germline-derived CDR1 and CDR2 are LNHDA and SQIVND (reference sequence). CDR3 nucleotides: TGTGCCAGTAGTACCGGCGTAGGTCTCCACACAGATACGCAGTATTTT. Translated, it gives CASSTGVGLHTDTQYF.

This clonotype was found many times. V gene TRBV20-1 combines with J gene TRBJ2-1; 9 nucleotides agree with TRBD2. The CDR3 runs to 14 residues. V was clipped by 5 bases and J by 6 bases; unmatched bases: 8. Germline CDR1 DFQATT, CDR2 SNEGSKA (reference sequence). The CDR3 nucleotides are TGCAGTGCTCCTGTTAGCGGGAGCAGCAATGAGCAGTTCTTC. Translation: CSAPVSGSSNEQFF.

V and J are TRBV10-3 and TRBJ2-5; D unresolved. CDR1 ENHRY and CDR2 SYGVKD come from the germline V gene. The V gene lost 2 bases and the J gene lost 3 bases, with 10 bases spanning the gap. The CDR3 has 14 amino acids. The CDR3 region has the DNA TGTGCCATCAGTGAGCTGGTACAGAAAGAGACCCAGTACTTC. This translates into CAISELVQKETQYF.

This chain connects TRBV7-9 to TRBJ2-1; weak D call: TRBD1 (5 bases). V was clipped by 0 bases and J by 15 bases, with 15 bases between them. This CDR3 region has 13 residues. Germline CDR1 is SEHNR and CDR2 is FQNEAQ (reference sequence). For the CDR3, the DNA is TGTGCCAGCAGCTTAGCGCAGGGTTTCGATCCGTTCTTC. It yields the protein CASSLAQGFDPFF. Full variable domain (outside the CDR3, taken from reference TRBV7-9 and TRBJ2-1): DTGVSQNPRHKITKRGQNVTFRCDPISEHNRLYWYRQTLGQGPEFLTYFQNEAQLEKSRLLSDRFSAERPKGSFSTLEIQRTEQGDSAMYLCASSLAQGFDPFFGPGTRLTVL.